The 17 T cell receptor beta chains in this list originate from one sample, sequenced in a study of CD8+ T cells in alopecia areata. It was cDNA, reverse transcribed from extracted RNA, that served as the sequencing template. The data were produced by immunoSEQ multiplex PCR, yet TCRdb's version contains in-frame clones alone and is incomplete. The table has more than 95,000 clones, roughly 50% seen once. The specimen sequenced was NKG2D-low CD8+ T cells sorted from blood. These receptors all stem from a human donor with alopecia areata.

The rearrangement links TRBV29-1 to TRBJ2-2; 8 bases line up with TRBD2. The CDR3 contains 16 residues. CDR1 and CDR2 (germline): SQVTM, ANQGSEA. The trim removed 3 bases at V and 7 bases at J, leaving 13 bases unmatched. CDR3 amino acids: CSVDLGTSGQGGELFF. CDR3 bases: TGCAGCGTTGATTTGGGAACTAGCGGTCAGGGCGGGGAGCTGTTTTTT.

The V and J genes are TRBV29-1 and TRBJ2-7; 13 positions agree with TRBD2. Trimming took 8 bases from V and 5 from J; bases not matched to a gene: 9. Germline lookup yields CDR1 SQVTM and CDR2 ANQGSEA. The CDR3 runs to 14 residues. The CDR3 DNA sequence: TGCAGCATACGCGGGACTAGCGGGAAGAACGAGCAGTACTTC. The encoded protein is CSIRGTSGKNEQYF.

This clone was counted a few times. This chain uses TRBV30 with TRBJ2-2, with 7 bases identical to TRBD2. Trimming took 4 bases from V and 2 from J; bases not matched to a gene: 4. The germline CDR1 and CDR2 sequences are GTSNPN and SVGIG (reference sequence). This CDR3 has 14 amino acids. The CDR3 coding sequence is TGTGCCTGGAACCGGGGGGACAACACCGGGGAGCTGTTTTTT. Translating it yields CAWNRGDNTGELFF.

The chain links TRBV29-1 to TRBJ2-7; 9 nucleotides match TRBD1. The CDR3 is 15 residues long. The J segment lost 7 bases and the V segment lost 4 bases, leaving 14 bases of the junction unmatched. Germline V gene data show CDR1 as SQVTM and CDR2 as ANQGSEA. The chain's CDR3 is CSVVRSPGTGSEQYF. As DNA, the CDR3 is TGCAGCGTTGTCCGTTCACCCGGGACAGGGTCGGAGCAGTACTTC.

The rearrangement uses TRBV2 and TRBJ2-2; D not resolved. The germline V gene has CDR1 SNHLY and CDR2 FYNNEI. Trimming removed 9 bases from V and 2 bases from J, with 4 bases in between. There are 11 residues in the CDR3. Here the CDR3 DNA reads TGTGCCAGTTATAACACCGGGGAGCTGTTTTTT. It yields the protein CASYNTGELFF.

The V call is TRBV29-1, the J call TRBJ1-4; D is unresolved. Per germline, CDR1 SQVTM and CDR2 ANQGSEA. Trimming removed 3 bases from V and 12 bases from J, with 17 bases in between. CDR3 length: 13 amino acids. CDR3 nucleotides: TGCAGCGTTGATGTTGGTGAACCCACGGAACTGTTTTTT. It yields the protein CSVDVGEPTELFF.

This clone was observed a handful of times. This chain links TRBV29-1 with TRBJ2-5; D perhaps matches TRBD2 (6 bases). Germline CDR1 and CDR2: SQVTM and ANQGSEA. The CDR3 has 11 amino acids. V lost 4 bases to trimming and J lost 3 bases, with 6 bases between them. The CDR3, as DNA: TGCAGCGTTGGGGGGGAAGAGACCCAGTACTTC. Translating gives CSVGGEETQYF.

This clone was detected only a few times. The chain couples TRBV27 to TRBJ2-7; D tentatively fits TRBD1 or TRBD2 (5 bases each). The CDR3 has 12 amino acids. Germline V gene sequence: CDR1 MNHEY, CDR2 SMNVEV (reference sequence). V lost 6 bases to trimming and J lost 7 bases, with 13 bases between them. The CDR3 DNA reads TGTGCCAGCAGCGACAGTCCGGGGGAGCAGTACTTC. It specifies CASSDSPGEQYF.

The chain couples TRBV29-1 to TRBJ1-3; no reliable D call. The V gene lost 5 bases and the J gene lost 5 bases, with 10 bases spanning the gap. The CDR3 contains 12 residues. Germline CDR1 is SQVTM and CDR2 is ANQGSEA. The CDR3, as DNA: TGCAGCGTTCCCGGACCGAGAAACACCATATATTTT. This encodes CSVPGPRNTIYF.

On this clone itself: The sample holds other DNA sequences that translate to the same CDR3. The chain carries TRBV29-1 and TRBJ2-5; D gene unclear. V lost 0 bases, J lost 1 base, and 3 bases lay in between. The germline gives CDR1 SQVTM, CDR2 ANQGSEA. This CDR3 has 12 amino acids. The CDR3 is CSVEEGQETQYF. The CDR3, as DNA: TGCAGCGTTGAAGAGGGCCAAGAGACCCAGTACTTC.

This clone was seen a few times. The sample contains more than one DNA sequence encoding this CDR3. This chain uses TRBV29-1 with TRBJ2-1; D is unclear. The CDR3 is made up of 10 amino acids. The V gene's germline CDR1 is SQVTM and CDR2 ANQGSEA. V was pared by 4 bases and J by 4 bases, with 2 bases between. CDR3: CSVAYNEQFF. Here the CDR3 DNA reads TGCAGCGTTGCTTACAATGAGCAGTTCTTC.

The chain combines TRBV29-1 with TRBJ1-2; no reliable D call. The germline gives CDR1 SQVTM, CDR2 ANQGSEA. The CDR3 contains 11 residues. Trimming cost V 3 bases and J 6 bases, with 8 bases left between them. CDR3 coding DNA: TGCAGCGTTGATGCCCGGGATGGCTACACCTTC. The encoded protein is CSVDARDGYTF.

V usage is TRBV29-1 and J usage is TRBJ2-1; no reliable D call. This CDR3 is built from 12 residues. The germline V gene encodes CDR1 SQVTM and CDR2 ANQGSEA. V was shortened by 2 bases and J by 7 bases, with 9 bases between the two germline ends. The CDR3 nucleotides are TGCAGCGTTGAACGGCGTGTGAATGAGCAGTTCTTC. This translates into CSVERRVNEQFF.

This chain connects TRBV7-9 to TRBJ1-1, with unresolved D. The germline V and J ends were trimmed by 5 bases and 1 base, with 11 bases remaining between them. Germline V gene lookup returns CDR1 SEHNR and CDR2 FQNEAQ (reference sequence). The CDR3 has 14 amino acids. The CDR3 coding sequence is TGTGCCAGCAGCCCCCCCCGGGGGAACACTGAAGCTTTCTTT. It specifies CASSPPRGNTEAFF.

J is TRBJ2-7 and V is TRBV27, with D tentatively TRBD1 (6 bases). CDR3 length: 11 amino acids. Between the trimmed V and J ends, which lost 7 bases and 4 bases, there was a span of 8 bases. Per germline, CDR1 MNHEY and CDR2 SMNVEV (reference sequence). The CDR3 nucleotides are TGTGCCAGCACACAGGGTTACGAGCAGTACTTC. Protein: CASTQGYEQYF.

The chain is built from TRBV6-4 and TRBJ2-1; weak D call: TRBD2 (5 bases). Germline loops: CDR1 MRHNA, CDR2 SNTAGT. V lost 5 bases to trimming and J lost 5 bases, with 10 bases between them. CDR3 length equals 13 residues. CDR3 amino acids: CASSSEGHNEQFF. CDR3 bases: TGTGCCAGCAGTTCAGAGGGCCACAATGAGCAGTTCTTC.

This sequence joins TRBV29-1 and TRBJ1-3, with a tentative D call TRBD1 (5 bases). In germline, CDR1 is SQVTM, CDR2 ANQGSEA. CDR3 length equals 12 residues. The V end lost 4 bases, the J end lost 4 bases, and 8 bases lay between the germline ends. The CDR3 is CSVGDDGNTIYF. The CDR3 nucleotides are TGCAGCGTTGGGGACGACGGAAACACCATATATTTT.